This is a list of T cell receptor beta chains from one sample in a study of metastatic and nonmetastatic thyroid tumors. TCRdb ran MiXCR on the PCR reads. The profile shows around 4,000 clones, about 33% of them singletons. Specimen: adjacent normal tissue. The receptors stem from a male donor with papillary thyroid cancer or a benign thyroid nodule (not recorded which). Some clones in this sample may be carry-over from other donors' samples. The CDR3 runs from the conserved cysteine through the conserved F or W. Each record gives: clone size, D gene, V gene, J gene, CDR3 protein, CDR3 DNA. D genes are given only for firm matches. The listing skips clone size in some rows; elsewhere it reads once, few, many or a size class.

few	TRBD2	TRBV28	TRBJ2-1	CASSVIGRAYNELFF	TGTGCCAGCAGTGTCATCGGGAGGGCTTACAATGAGCTTTTCTTC
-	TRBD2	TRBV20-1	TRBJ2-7	CSARGASGQTGYYEQYF	TGCAGTGCTAGGGGGGCTAGCGGGCAAACTGGGTACTACGAGCAGTACTTC
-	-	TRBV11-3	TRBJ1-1	CASSLDRRRMNTEAFF	TGTGCCAGCAGCTTAGATCGACGGCGGATGAACACTGAAGCTTTCTTT
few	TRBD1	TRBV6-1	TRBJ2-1	CASILGQGAYNEQFF	TGTGCCAGCATCCTGGGACAGGGGGCCTACAATGAGCAGTTCTTC
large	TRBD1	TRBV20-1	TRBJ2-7	CSARDLDRGRFYEQYF	TGCAGTGCTAGAGATCTCGACAGGGGAAGGTTCTACGAGCAGTACTTC
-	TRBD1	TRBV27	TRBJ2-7	CASSFSQTGTSPYEQYF	TGTGCCAGCAGTTTTTCCCAGACAGGGACATCCCCCTACGAGCAGTACTTC
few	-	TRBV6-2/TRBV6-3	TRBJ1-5	CASRRGSYSNQPQHF	TGTGCCAGCAGGAGGGGGAGTTATAGCAATCAGCCCCAGCATTTT
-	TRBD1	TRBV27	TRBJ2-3	CASSFTRTGKFTDTQYF	TGTGCCAGCAGTTTTACCCGGACAGGTAAATTCACAGATACGCAGTATTTT
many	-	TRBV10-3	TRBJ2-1	CAMGAAGLNNEQFF	TGTGCCATGGGGGCCGCAGGGTTGAACAATGAGCAGTTCTTC
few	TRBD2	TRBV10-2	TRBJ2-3	CASSKLAGITDTQYF	TGCGCCAGCAGTAAACTAGCGGGGATCACAGATACGCAGTATTTT